The 5 T cell receptor beta chains listed next were all sequenced from one sample in a study of CD8 T cells in ankylosing spondylitis. Each CDR3 protein gets one entry after TCRdb re-called the 5' RACE reads with MiXCR. Here the sample spans about 35,000 distinct CDR3 sequences, 10% being singletons. Sequencing was carried out using blood, either unsorted or a sorted T cell fraction (not recorded which). Every receptor here comes from a male donor with ankylosing spondylitis or in good health (not recorded which).

The CDR3 here is CASSFLAGGQFF. CDR3 coding DNA: TGTGCCAGCAGTTTTCTTGCGGGTGGGCAGTTCTTC. The chain is built from TRBV12-3 or TRBV12-4 and TRBJ2-1; tentatively, D is TRBD2 (5 bases). V lost 3 bases and J lost 12, with 12 bases in between. CDR3 length: 12 residues.

This clonotype was detected many times. The chain links TRBV5-1 to TRBJ2-7, with 10 bases that match TRBD2. V lost 4 bases and J lost 6; bases outside the gene matches: 1. In germline, CDR1 is SGHRS, CDR2 YFSETQ. This CDR3 has 12 amino acids. CDR3 sequence: CASSRTSGEQYF. Written as DNA, the CDR3 is TGCGCCAGCAGCCGGACTAGCGGCGAGCAGTACTTC.

This clonotype was observed at least ten times. This chain links TRBV5-1 with TRBJ2-3; D assignment may be TRBD1 or TRBD2 (5 bases each). CDR3 size: 14 residues. The V gene's germline CDR1 is SGHRS and CDR2 YFSETQ. V shed 6 bases and J shed 2 bases, with 13 bases lying between them. The CDR3 region is CASTHGTDTDTQYF. The CDR3 DNA sequence: TGCGCCAGCACCCATGGGACGGACACAGATACGCAGTATTTT. Combining the CDR3 with reference TRBV5-1 and TRBJ2-3 gives the whole variable domain KAGVTQTPRYLIKTRGQQVTLSCSPISGHRSVSWYQQTPGQGLQFLFEYFSETQRNKGNFPGRFSGRQFSNSRSEMNVSTLELGDSALYLCASTHGTDTDTQYFGPGTRLTVL.

This clonotype was picked up many times. The J gene is TRBJ1-1, the V gene TRBV18; possible D gene TRBD1, 5 bases. The germline V gene encodes CDR1 KGHSH and CDR2 LQKENI. Trimming left V 4 bases short and J 0 bases short, with 15 bases between. This CDR3 comprises 16 residues. The CDR3 DNA reads as TGTGCCAGCTCACTAACGGAGGGACGAATGAACACTGAAGCTTTCTTT. This translates into CASSLTEGRMNTEAFF.

This clonotype was found many times. The chain joins TRBV20-1 to TRBJ2-3; 13 positions match TRBD2. The CDR3 has 16 residues. The V gene's germline CDR1 is DFQATT and CDR2 SNEGSKA (reference sequence). Unmatched junction bases numbered 6, after V lost 2 bases and J lost 4 bases. The CDR3 sequence: CSARPGLAGVSDTQYF. CDR3 in DNA: TGCAGTGCTAGACCCGGACTAGCGGGAGTGTCAGATACGCAGTATTTT.